These 21 T cell receptor beta chains were sequenced from one sample in a study of T-cell memory formation after mild COVID-19. TCRdb fed the 5' RACE reads into MiXCR, producing one record per CDR3 protein. The table has 150,000 to 200,000 distinct CDR3 sequences, 25% to 40% seen once. The sequencing sample was made of PBMCs or a T cell subset sorted from them (not recorded which). Receptors were obtained from an adult woman who had mild COVID-19 (a few samples of this study predate the infection). Cell type and time point are not known.

This clonotype turned up a few times. The J gene is TRBJ1-2, the V gene TRBV4-3; D unclear. This CDR3 is 15 amino acids long. The germline V gene has CDR1 LGHNA and CDR2 YSLEER. Trimming stripped 0 bases from V and 7 bases from J, with 15 bases between. The CDR3 DNA sequence: TGCGCCAGCAGCCAAGATATCGGACTGGCGGTTGGCTACACCTTC. Translating it yields CASSQDIGLAVGYTF.

The CDR3 DNA reads TGCAGTGCCTTCGGGACAGGGGTCTTAGAGACCCAGTACTTC. Residues: CSAFGTGVLETQYF. The chain has TRBV20-1 and TRBJ2-5; TRBD1 aligns across 10 bases. The CDR3 extends over 14 amino acids. CDR1 is DFQATT, CDR2 SNEGSKA, per germline (reference sequence). V lost 6 bases to trimming and J lost 4 bases; unmatched junction nucleotides: 8.

This clonotype was observed a handful of times. The V and J genes are TRBV5-1 and TRBJ2-1; no reliable D call. This CDR3 has 14 residues. Germline loops: CDR1 SGHRS, CDR2 YFSETQ. Trimming removed 0 bases at V and 4 bases at J, with 8 bases between. The CDR3 DNA follows: TGCGCCAGCAGCTTGGGGCAGTTGTACAATGAGCAGTTCTTC. Its protein product is CASSLGQLYNEQFF.

The chain is built from TRBV24-1 and TRBJ2-7; 7 bases line up with TRBD1. In germline, CDR1 is KGHDR, CDR2 SFDVKD. CDR3 length: 13 amino acids. V lost 3 bases to trimming and J lost 2 bases; unmatched junction nucleotides: 0. The CDR3 loop reads CATSDGTAYEQYF. The DNA for the CDR3 is TGTGCCACCAGTGATGGGACAGCCTACGAGCAGTACTTC.

The rearrangement links TRBV10-3 to TRBJ2-3, with 14 nucleotides matching TRBD2. V trimming: 6 bases; J trimming: 1 base; junction bases outside the gene matches: 9. The CDR3 extends over 18 amino acids. Germline V CDR1 and CDR2: ENHRY, SYGVKD. CDR3 loop: CAISPGLAGAEGTDTQYF. CDR3 DNA: TGTGCCATCAGCCCGGGACTAGCGGGAGCAGAGGGCACAGATACGCAGTATTTT.

This clonotype was detected ten times or more. The rearrangement links TRBV14 to TRBJ2-7; weak D call: TRBD2 (6 bases). V shed 1 base and J shed 7 bases, with 17 bases lying between them. Looked up from germline, CDR1 is SGHDN and CDR2 is FVKESK. This CDR3 is 15 amino acids long. CDR3 nucleotide sequence: TGTGCCAGCAGCCAAGCTTTGCGGGGCCCTGGAGAGCAGTACTTC. Amino acids: CASSQALRGPGEQYF.

This clonotype occurred once. The chain carries TRBV23-1 and TRBJ2-7; D may match TRBD1 or TRBD2 (5 bases each). TRBV23-1 is assigned to the ORF class and has an uncertain function. The CDR3 has 11 residues. Trimming left V 11 bases short and J 3 bases short, with 11 bases between. The CDR3 DNA reads as TGCGCCCCCAGGGCGGGCTACGAGCAGTACTTC. Protein sequence: CAPRAGYEQYF.

V gene TRBV6-1 combines with J gene TRBJ2-7, with 7 nucleotides matching TRBD1. V lost 10 bases and J lost 3; bases outside the gene matches: 6. The CDR3 length is 12 residues. The germline V gene has CDR1 MNHNS and CDR2 SASEGT. This chain's CDR3 is CAIFDRDYEQYF. The DNA for the CDR3 is TGTGCCATCTTCGACAGGGACTACGAGCAGTACTTC.

The rearrangement links TRBV24-1 to TRBJ2-2, with 10 bases lining up with TRBD1. The trim removed 4 bases at V and 7 bases at J, leaving 11 bases unmatched. Germline loops: CDR1 KGHDR, CDR2 SFDVKD. This CDR3 spans 17 amino acids. The CDR3 sequence: CATSEFGTGVLGGELFF. The CDR3 coding sequence is TGTGCCACCAGTGAATTCGGGACAGGGGTTCTTGGCGGGGAGCTGTTTTTT.

V and J are TRBV5-4 and TRBJ2-4; D ambiguous. The CDR3 sequence is 13 residues long. Germline CDR1 is SGHNT and CDR2 is YYREEE (reference sequence). Trimming removed 5 bases from V and 1 base from J, with 7 bases in between. The CDR3 reads CASSEEAKNIQYF. The DNA for the CDR3 is TGTGCCAGCAGTGAGGAGGCCAAAAACATTCAGTACTTC.

V usage is TRBV6-5 and J usage is TRBJ2-1; 11 nucleotides match TRBD2. Germline V gene data show CDR1 as MNHEY and CDR2 as SVGAGI. The CDR3 sequence is 15 residues long. The trim removed 2 bases at V and 7 bases at J, leaving 4 bases unmatched. CDR3 DNA sequence: TGTGCCAGCAGTTACCGTAGCGGGGGGGCTAATGAGCAGTTCTTC. It encodes CASSYRSGGANEQFF.

The V gene is TRBV24-1, the J gene TRBJ2-5, with a tentative D call TRBD1 (6 bases). V dropped 2 bases and J dropped 1 base, with 10 bases sitting between them. The length of the CDR3 is 15 residues. Germline CDR1 reads KGHDR; CDR2 reads SFDVKD. For the CDR3, the DNA is TGTGCCACCAGTGATTCAAGGGGGAGCCAAGAGACCCAGTACTTC. This encodes CATSDSRGSQETQYF.

The chain has TRBV2 and TRBJ2-7; 8 nucleotides agree with TRBD1. The CDR3 totals 15 residues. Per germline, CDR1 SNHLY and CDR2 FYNNEI. V lost 6 bases, J lost 7 bases, and 14 bases stayed unmatched. CDR3 in amino acids: CASRPLRTGNKEQYF. The CDR3 bases are TGTGCCAGCAGACCCCTCCGGACAGGGAATAAGGAGCAGTACTTC.

This clonotype was detected a few times. The chain employs TRBV4-2 and TRBJ2-1, with TRBD2 matching over 8 bases. The CDR3 spans 16 residues. The V gene's germline CDR1 is LGHNA and CDR2 YNFKEQ. Unmatched junction bases numbered 9, after V lost 0 bases and J lost 8 bases. The CDR3 is CASSQDLREGRDEQFF. CDR3 nucleotide sequence: TGTGCCAGCAGCCAAGATCTCCGGGAGGGCCGGGATGAGCAGTTCTTC.

The CDR3 loop reads CASSLPFGGELFF. CDR3 nucleotides: TGTGCCAGCAGTTTGCCCTTTGGCGGGGAGCTGTTTTTT. The rearrangement links TRBV12-3 or TRBV12-4 to TRBJ2-2; D is uncertain. Deletions cut 3 bases from V and 7 bases from J, with 9 bases between. The CDR3 consists of 13 residues.

The CDR3 sequence is CASSSAVGGMLYEQYF. The CDR3 region has the DNA TGTGCCAGCAGCTCCGCAGTCGGTGGTATGCTCTACGAGCAGTACTTC. The chain uses TRBV7-9 and TRBJ2-7, with D unresolved. The V and J ends lost 4 bases and 3 bases respectively, with 19 bases between them. The CDR3 covers 16 residues. Per germline, CDR1 SEHNR and CDR2 FQNEAQ (reference sequence).

Only a few counts were recorded for this clonotype. The chain has TRBV24-1 and TRBJ2-1; D possibly corresponds to TRBD2 (6 bases). CDR1 KGHDR and CDR2 SFDVKD come from the germline V gene. The CDR3 covers 13 residues. Trimming took off 7 bases at V and 4 bases at J, with 10 bases between the two ends. The CDR3 region has the DNA TGTGCCACCAGGGCGGGATTTTACAATGAGCAGTTCTTC. Translated: CATRAGFYNEQFF.

V gene TRBV6-6 combines with J gene TRBJ2-3; weak D call: TRBD1 (6 bases). V was cut by 6 bases and J by 0 bases, with 7 bases left in between. The CDR3 runs 13 residues. Germline values: CDR1 MNHNY, CDR2 SVGAGI (reference sequence). The CDR3 DNA follows: TGTGCCAGCAGACAGGGTAGCACAGATACGCAGTATTTT. Translated: CASRQGSTDTQYF.

This clonotype came up a few times. The chain has TRBV5-1 and TRBJ2-3; D could derive from TRBD1 or TRBD2 (5 bases each). Germline V gene data show CDR1 as SGHRS and CDR2 as YFSETQ. The CDR3 covers 14 residues. The V end lost 4 bases, the J end lost 4 bases, and 13 bases lay between the germline ends. The CDR3 spells CASSPRGPSDTQYF. The CDR3 bases are TGCGCCAGCAGCCCTCGGGGCCCCTCAGATACGCAGTATTTT. Together with reference TRBV5-1 and TRBJ2-3, the CDR3 gives the full variable domain: KAGVTQTPRYLIKTRGQQVTLSCSPISGHRSVSWYQQTPGQGLQFLFEYFSETQRNKGNFPGRFSGRQFSNSRSEMNVSTLELGDSALYLCASSPRGPSDTQYFGPGTRLTVL.

The CDR3 here is CSVRRDTTLNTEAFF. The CDR3 region has the DNA TGCAGCGTCCGCCGGGACACCACCCTTAACACTGAAGCTTTCTTT. The gene calls are TRBV29-1 and TRBJ1-1, with D possibly being TRBD1 (6 bases). From germline, CDR1 is SQVTM and CDR2 ANQGSEA. Deletions cut 6 bases from V and 2 bases from J, with 19 bases between. The CDR3 totals 15 residues. Variable domain in full (rest from reference TRBV29-1 and TRBJ1-1): SAVISQKPSRDICQRGTSLTIQCQVDSQVTMMFWYRQQPGQSLTLIATANQGSEATYESGFVIDKFPISRPNLTFSTLTVSNMSPEDSSIYLCSVRRDTTLNTEAFFGQGTRLTVV.

The chain employs TRBV20-1 and TRBJ2-7; 10 bases agree with TRBD2. The CDR3 has 16 residues. Germline V gives CDR1 DFQATT, CDR2 SNEGSKA (reference sequence). V gave up 0 bases and J gave up 4 bases; unmatched junction bases: 9. The CDR3 spells CSARDPSSGRGYEQYF. CDR3 nucleotide sequence: TGCAGTGCTAGAGACCCCTCTAGCGGGAGAGGGTACGAGCAGTACTTC.